This is a list of T cell receptor beta chains from one sample in a study of long-term antiretroviral therapy in people with HIV. Sequencing was performed with immunoSEQ multiplex PCR; in TCRdb, only in-frame clones are kept and a portion is missing. The repertoire holds 30,000 or so clones, with roughly 92% as singletons. Sequenced material: unsorted PBMCs, taken around 6.5 years after starting antiretroviral therapy. These TCRs come from a woman aged 40 to 50 with HIV. CDR3s include the opening cysteine and the closing phenylalanine or tryptophan. A D gene is named only where the DNA matches it firmly. Clone size appears in some rows only: once, few, many, or a class for an expanded clone.

V gene	clone size	D gene	J gene	CDR3 DNA	CDR3 protein
TRBV16	.	TRBD1	TRBJ1-1	TGTGCCAGCAGCCAATCGGGGGACAGCCCCGAAGCTTTCTTT	CASSQSGDSPEAFF
TRBV5-1	.	.	TRBJ2-7	TGCGCCAGCAGCTTGGATTCTCGGGCAGGCCTTACCTACGAGCAGTACTTC	CASSLDSRAGLTYEQYF
TRBV7-9	once	.	TRBJ1-1	TGTGCCAGCAGCCTTCCCGTCCGGGATTCCTGGGCTGGAGCTTTCTTT	CASSLPVRDSWAGAFF
TRBV7-8	.	TRBD2	TRBJ2-3	TGTGCCAGCAGCTCCCGACGACTAGCGGGGGGGAATACGCAGTATTTT	CASSSRRLAGGNTQYF
TRBV30	.	.	TRBJ1-6	TGTGCCTGGAGGAGGGACCTATCACCCCTCCACTTT	CAWRRDLSPLHF
TRBV29-1	.	.	TRBJ2-5	TGCAGTATCCCCCTCTTCCCAGGGACCCAGTACTTC	CSIPLFPGTQYF
TRBV7-9	.	TRBD1	TRBJ1-6	TGTGCCAGCAGCCAGGGACAGCAAAATTCACCCCTCCACTTT	CASSQGQQNSPLHF
TRBV4-1	.	TRBD1	TRBJ1-5	TGCGCCAGCAGCACCGACAGGGGTCAGCCCCAGCATTTT	CASSTDRGQPQHF
TRBV19	.	TRBD1	TRBJ2-2	TGTGCCAGTACTCCTCGGACAGGGGCGAACACCGGGGAGCTGTTTTTT	CASTPRTGANTGELFF
TRBV6-5	.	.	TRBJ1-6	TGTGCCAGCAGTCTAGACGGTAATTCACCCCTCCACTTT	CASSLDGNSPLHF
TRBV7-8	.	TRBD1	TRBJ2-7	TGTGCCAGCAGCTTTGGGACAGGGTCCTACGAGCAGTACTTC	CASSFGTGSYEQYF
TRBV7-9	.	.	TRBJ1-5	TGTGCCAGCAGCTTAGGGGGGTACAATCAGCCCCAGCATTTT	CASSLGGYNQPQHF
TRBV19	.	TRBD1	TRBJ1-1	TGTGCCAGTATAGGACAGGGGGCATCGAGAACTGAAGCTTTCTTT	CASIGQGASRTEAFF
TRBV2	once	.	TRBJ1-2	TGTGCCAGCAGCGGCAACACGTTGGGCTACACCTTC	CASSGNTLGYTF
TRBV10-3	.	.	TRBJ1-5	TGTGCCAATCTGGGAAGGAGCAATCAGCCCCAGCATTTT	CANLGRSNQPQHF
TRBV5-4	.	.	TRBJ1-4	TGTGCCAGCAGCAGAGCCGGGACCCGAGAAAAACTGTTTTTT	CASSRAGTREKLFF
TRBV2	.	.	TRBJ2-6	TGTGCCAGCACCCCCCGGGCCTCTGGGGCCAACGTCCTGACTTTC	CASTPRASGANVLTF
TRBV19	.	.	TRBJ1-4	TGTGCCAGTAGTATAACCTGGGGGGCTAATGAAAAACTGTTTTTT	CASSITWGANEKLFF
TRBV7-8	.	TRBD1	TRBJ2-7	TGTGCCAGCAGCCGCAACAGGGGCGAGCAGTACTTC	CASSRNRGEQYF
TRBV27	.	.	TRBJ1-5	TGTGCCAGCAGTGCCCGGGACAACTCCAATCAGCCCCAGCATTTT	CASSARDNSNQPQHF
TRBV2	.	.	TRBJ2-2	TGTGCCAGCAGTTTGGACTCAAACACCGGGGAGCTGTTTTTT	CASSLDSNTGELFF
TRBV10-3	.	TRBD2	TRBJ2-2	TGTGCCATCAGCCTAACTAGCGGGGGGGACACCGGGGAGCTGTTTTTT	CAISLTSGGDTGELFF
TRBV10-1	.	.	TRBJ2-2	TGCGCCAGCAGTAACCAGTATAACACCGGGGAGCTGTTTTTT	CASSNQYNTGELFF
TRBV20-1	.	TRBD1	TRBJ1-1	TGCAGTGCTACACAGGGGATTGAAGCTTTCTTT	CSATQGIEAFF
TRBV4-1	once	.	TRBJ1-5	TGCGCCAGCAGCCAAGTTCCGGGGGCTAGCAATCAGCCCCAGCATTTT	CASSQVPGASNQPQHF
TRBV2	.	.	TRBJ2-4	TGTGCCAGCAGCCGGACTGAACTAGTCGCCAAAAACATTCAGTACTTC	CASSRTELVAKNIQYF
TRBV6-5	once	TRBD2	TRBJ2-7	TGTGCCAGCAGGAAATTAGCGGGCTACGAGCAGTACTTC	CASRKLAGYEQYF
TRBV4-1	few	TRBD2	TRBJ2-1	TGCGCCAGCAGCCAAGATCTAGGGACTAGCGGGGACAATGAGCAGTTCTTC	CASSQDLGTSGDNEQFF
TRBV27	.	TRBD1	TRBJ2-7	TGTGCCAGCAGTTACAGGGGTCGGACCTACGAGCAGTACTTC	CASSYRGRTYEQYF
TRBV5-1	once	.	TRBJ2-7	TGCGCCAGCAGACTGGAGGGCTACGAGCAGTACTTC	CASRLEGYEQYF
TRBV2	.	TRBD1	TRBJ1-5	TGTGCCAGCAGAGACGGACAGGGGTTTAATCAGCCCCAGCATTTT	CASRDGQGFNQPQHF
TRBV11-2	.	TRBD1	TRBJ1-2	TGTGCCAGCAGCTTAGGACGAGGGACAGGGATTTATGGCTACACCTTC	CASSLGRGTGIYGYTF
TRBV10-3	once	TRBD1	TRBJ1-1	TGTGCCATCAGTGCAAAACAGGGGGGTAGCACTGAAGCTTTCTTT	CAISAKQGGSTEAFF
TRBV27	.	.	TRBJ2-7	TGTGCCAGCAGTTTAAACAGCGACCTCGTCGAGCAGTACTTC	CASSLNSDLVEQYF
TRBV6-5	.	.	TRBJ2-1	TGTGCCAGCTCCTCCCCCTACAATGAGCAGTTCTTC	CASSSPYNEQFF
TRBV5-6	.	TRBD1	TRBJ1-5	TGTGCCAGCAGCTGGGCCGGGACAGGGGGGAGGCAGCCCCAGCATTTT	CASSWAGTGGRQPQHF
TRBV11-1	.	.	TRBJ1-1	TGTGCCAGCAGCTTTGACAAAAGCCCTGAAGCTTTCTTT	CASSFDKSPEAFF
TRBV7-2	.	.	TRBJ1-2	TGTGCCAGCAGCTACAGGTCTAACTATGGCTACACCTTC	CASSYRSNYGYTF
TRBV25-1	.	.	TRBJ1-4	TGTGCCAGCAGTGAATATTATGGGGGGAATGAAAAACTGTTTTTT	CASSEYYGGNEKLFF
TRBV10-3	.	.	TRBJ1-3	TGTGCCATCAGTGCCGGAGGTGGAAACACCATATATTTT	CAISAGGGNTIYF
TRBV10-1	once	TRBD1	TRBJ1-1	TGCGCCAGCAGTCCGGGACAGGGAGGGGACACTGAAGCTTTCTTT	CASSPGQGGDTEAFF